The table lists the clone carrying this T cell receptor (beta chain) with many counts. No patient received treatment before thyroid surgery. The source of the sample is a study of metastatic and nonmetastatic thyroid tumors. From germline, CDR1 is SGHKS and CDR2 YYEKEE (reference sequence). V lost 4 bases to trimming and J lost 8 bases; unmatched junction nucleotides: 9. The CDR3 is 15 amino acids. TCRdb re-clonotyped the PCR reads via MiXCR. Of tens of thousands of clones in the sample, 10% to 15% were seen once. Sample: blood. The TCR comes from a female donor with papillary thyroid cancer or a benign thyroid nodule (not recorded which). Some clones in this sample may be carry-over from other donors' samples. The rearrangement joins TRBV5-5 to TRBJ2-1; 10 positions match TRBD2. CDR3 in DNA: TGTGCCAGCAGCCCCCTAGCGGGAGTGAGCTATGAGCAGTTCTTC. Protein: CASSPLAGVSYEQFF. The full variable domain, completed using reference TRBV5-5 and TRBJ2-1, is DAGVTQSPTHLIKTRGQQVTLRCSPISGHKSVSWYQQVLGQGPQFIFQYYEKEERGRGNFPDRFSARQFPNYSSELNVNALLLGDSALYLCASSPLAGVSYEQFFGPGTRLTVL.